The 19 T cell receptor beta chains listed next were all sequenced from one sample in a study of T cell responses to AZD1222 COVID-19 vaccine. Clones were sequenced by immunoSEQ multiplex PCR, and TCRdb holds only the in-frame ones, with some missing. The sample comprises about 160,000 clones, 80% to 90% of which are singletons, and about 6.9% rests with the top ten. Sequencing was performed on peripheral blood, taken on day 0 of AZD1222 vaccination. All receptors derive from an adult in good health.

The rearrangement uses TRBV3-1 (or the pseudogene TRBV3-2) and TRBJ2-2; a weak D match, TRBD1 (7 bases). Deletions cut 0 bases from V and 4 bases from J, with 15 bases between. This CDR3 region has 17 residues. Germline CDR1 reads LGHDT; CDR2 reads YNNKEL (reference sequence). The CDR3 nucleotides are TGTGCCAGCAGCCAAGAATTGGGACAGACTAGCACCGGGGAGCTGTTTTTT. Translating gives CASSQELGQTSTGELFF.

The chain carries TRBV9 and TRBJ2-3; TRBD2 agrees at 12 bases. The CDR3 spans 18 residues. Germline V lookup: CDR1 SGDLS, CDR2 YYNGEE. Trimming at V came to 0 bases and at J to 2 bases, leaving 7 bases not matched to a gene. The CDR3 loop reads CASSVDPSGGAFTDTQYF. The CDR3 DNA reads as TGTGCCAGCAGCGTAGATCCTAGCGGGGGGGCCTTCACAGATACGCAGTATTTT.

This clone is a singleton in its sample. This chain links TRBV7-3 with TRBJ2-5; 10 bases map to TRBD1. The V and J ends lost 5 bases and 5 bases, in that order; junction bases with no gene match: 2. The germline CDR1 and CDR2 sequences are SGHTA and FQGTGA. There are 13 residues in the CDR3. The chain's CDR3 is CASSPGQGETQYF. DNA of the CDR3: TGTGCCAGCAGCCCGGGACAGGGGGAGACCCAGTACTTC.

The V call is TRBV7-2, the J call TRBJ1-5; D unresolved. The germline V gene encodes CDR1 SGHTA and CDR2 FQGNSA. This CDR3 is built from 16 residues. The ends were cut back, 3 bases at V and 0 bases at J, with 12 bases in the middle. CDR3 bases: TGTGCCAGCAGCTTCGGGTCATCATATAGCAATCAGCCCCAGCATTTT. It codes for CASSFGSSYSNQPQHF.

The V call is TRBV12-2, the J call TRBJ2-3; no DNA check was done on the table's D call, TRBD1. TRBV12-2 is termed a pseudogene. The CDR3 runs to 20 residues. The DNA for the CDR3 is TGTGCAAGTCGCTTAACGACAGGCACCCTATTAACGGCCTCCCCAGATACGCAGTATTTT. It yields the protein CASRLTTGTLLTASPDTQYF.

The chain couples TRBV29-1 to TRBJ2-7; 10 bases align to TRBD1. V shed 6 bases and J 5 bases; nucleotides not matched to a gene: 10. This CDR3 region has 14 residues. The germline CDR1 and CDR2 sequences are SQVTM and ANQGSEA. CDR3 DNA sequence: TGCAGCGTGGCATCCGGGACAGGGGTGCACGAGCAGTACTTC. Translated, it gives CSVASGTGVHEQYF.

The rearrangement uses TRBV6-5 and TRBJ2-3; TRBD1 or TRBD2 may be the D gene (5 bases each). V was pared by 6 bases and J by 0 bases, with 10 bases between. The CDR3 sequence is 14 residues long. Germline lookup yields CDR1 MNHEY and CDR2 SVGAGI. The CDR3 nucleotides read TGTGCCAGCAGCGGGACCTCTAGCACAGATACGCAGTATTTT. It specifies CASSGTSSTDTQYF.

The chain links TRBV27 to TRBJ2-5, with 10 bases aligning to TRBD2. Germline V CDR1 and CDR2: MNHEY, SMNVEV (reference sequence). Trimming took 2 bases from V and 6 from J; bases not matched to a gene: 6. The CDR3 is 15 residues long. CDR3 residues: CASSLLAGDPKTQYF. The CDR3 DNA is TGTGCCAGCAGTTTACTAGCGGGGGACCCCAAGACCCAGTACTTC.

The chain recombines TRBV3-1 (or the pseudogene TRBV3-2) with TRBJ1-6; 12 nucleotides match TRBD1. Germline assignment: CDR1 LGHDT and CDR2 YNNKEL (reference sequence). This CDR3 region has 20 residues. The ends lost 0 bases at V and 9 bases at J; junction bases unmatched: 15. As DNA, the CDR3 is TGTGCCAGCAGCCAAGACCGGGGACAGGGGGCTAGGTTTATATTTTCACCCCTCCACTTT. Amino acids: CASSQDRGQGARFIFSPLHF.

This chain links TRBV25-1 with TRBJ1-6; D uncertain. Trimming left V 6 bases short and J 9 bases short, with 18 bases between. The CDR3 spans 15 residues. Germline V gene sequence: CDR1 MGHDK, CDR2 SYGVNS. The CDR3, as DNA: TGTGCCAGCAGCCACGGCTCCCTCCCTGGTTCACCCCTCCACTTT. Translation: CASSHGSLPGSPLHF.

The chain uses TRBV6-5 and TRBJ1-5; 7 bases line up with TRBD1. Germline V gives CDR1 MNHEY, CDR2 SVGAGI. The CDR3 totals 15 residues. After removal of 6 bases from V and 5 bases from J, the junction contained 10 bases not matched to a gene. The CDR3 nucleotides read TGTGCCAGCAGCGAGACCGAAACAGGGGATCAGCCCCAGCATTTT. Its protein product is CASSETETGDQPQHF.

This chain links TRBV9 with TRBJ2-1; a weak D match, TRBD2 (6 bases). V lost 3 bases to trimming and J lost 0 bases, with 16 bases between them. This CDR3 is 17 amino acids long. CDR1 and CDR2 from the germline V gene are SGDLS and YYNGEE. The CDR3 loop reads CASSDTGGLSSYNEQFF. The CDR3 nucleotides are TGTGCCAGCAGCGACACTGGGGGACTGAGCTCCTACAATGAGCAGTTCTTC.

This clone was seen a few times. The chain recombines TRBV5-5 with TRBJ2-1; TRBD2 agrees at 7 bases. V was clipped by 1 base and J by 10 bases; unmatched bases: 8. The CDR3 loop spans 14 amino acids. CDR1 is SGHKS and CDR2 is YYEKEE in the germline V gene (reference sequence). The CDR3 spells CASSLPGTTLEQFF. The CDR3 nucleotides read TGTGCCAGCAGCTTGCCCGGGACTACCCTGGAGCAGTTCTTC.

This chain connects TRBV6-5 to TRBJ2-1; D perhaps matches TRBD2 (5 bases). Germline V lookup: CDR1 MNHEY, CDR2 SVGAGI. V was trimmed by 2 bases and J by 10 bases, leaving 15 bases between them. The CDR3 spans 14 residues. The CDR3 reads CASSYQDVSGEQFF. DNA for the CDR3: TGTGCCAGCAGTTACCAGGACGTCTCGGGGGAGCAGTTCTTC.

The genes are TRBV10-2 and TRBJ1-2, with 12 bases fitting TRBD1. CDR1 is WSHSY and CDR2 is SAAADI in the germline V gene. The V gene end was trimmed by 1 base and the J gene end by 5 bases; junction bases not matched to a gene: 2. The CDR3 sequence is 15 residues long. CDR3 in DNA: TGCGCCAGCAGTGAGTGGGGACAGGGGGCATATGGCTACACCTTC. Its translation is CASSEWGQGAYGYTF.

V usage is TRBV9 and J usage is TRBJ1-1; a possible D gene is TRBD1 (6 bases). Trimming stripped 3 bases from V and 1 base from J, with 13 bases between. CDR1 SGDLS and CDR2 YYNGEE come from the germline V gene. There are 15 residues in the CDR3. The DNA for the CDR3 is TGTGCCAGCAGCGCAGCACAGGGTGGGAACACTGAAGCTTTCTTT. Its translation is CASSAAQGGNTEAFF.

CDR3 protein: CATLGGGYEQYV. The DNA of the CDR3 is TGTGCCACCTTAGGCGGGGGATACGAGCAGTACGTC. The chain joins TRBV24-1 to TRBJ2-7; 7 bases line up with TRBD2. This CDR3 has 12 residues. Germline V gene lookup returns CDR1 KGHDR and CDR2 SFDVKD. V trimming: 9 bases; J trimming: 4 bases; junction bases outside the gene matches: 5.

The V gene is TRBV7-9, the J gene TRBJ2-5; no firm D call. Trimming took 1 base from V and 5 from J, leaving 8 bases between them. CDR3 size: 13 residues. Per germline, CDR1 SEHNR and CDR2 FQNEAQ (reference sequence). CDR3 loop: CASSLEGRETQYF. The CDR3 bases are TGTGCCAGCAGCTTAGAGGGAAGGGAGACCCAGTACTTC.

The gene calls are TRBV7-2 and TRBJ2-3; D is uncertain. V shed 5 bases and J shed 8 bases, with 14 bases lying between them. Germline loops: CDR1 SGHTA, CDR2 FQGNSA. CDR3 size: 13 residues. This chain's CDR3 is CASSQNSVGTQYF. CDR3 nucleotides: TGTGCCAGCAGCCAGAATTCTGTGGGTACGCAGTATTTT.